The rows below give T cell receptor beta chains drawn from one sample of a study of T cells in Graves' hyperthyroidism and ophthalmopathy. TCRdb called the multiplex PCR reads again in MiXCR, with one record for every CDR3 protein. The sample lists hundreds of thousands of distinct CDR3 sequences, roughly 15% occurring once. Sequenced sample: blood. These receptors came from a woman aged 45-60 years with Graves' ophthalmopathy. The CDR3 runs from the conserved cysteine through the conserved F or W. A D gene is named only where the DNA matches it firmly. The listing skips clone size in some rows; elsewhere it reads once, few, many or a size class.

>.|TRBV27|TRBD1|TRBJ1-5
TGTGCCAGCTCGGTGCAGGGGGGGTTGAACTGGCCCCAGCATTTT
CASSVQGGLNWPQHF
>.|TRBV6-2/TRBV6-3|TRBD1|TRBJ2-5
TGTGCCAGCAGTTACCCGCCTGGGACAGGGGTAGAAGAGACCCAGTACTTC
CASSYPPGTGVEETQYF
>.|TRBV19|.|TRBJ2-5
TGTGCCAGTAGTGGGCCAATAGAGACCCAGTACTTC
CASSGPIETQYF
>many|TRBV7-8|TRBD1|TRBJ1-1
TGTGCCAGCAGCCAGAACACAGGGGACACTGAAGCTTTCTTT
CASSQNTGDTEAFF
>many|TRBV30|TRBD2|TRBJ2-1
TGTGCCTGGAGTGGCCAGGGTTCGGCTAGCGGTCTATATAATGAGCAGTTCTTC
CAWSGQGSASGLYNEQFF
>.|TRBV13|TRBD1|TRBJ2-1
TGTGCCAGCAGCTCGGACAGGGACACTTACAATGAGCAGTTCTTC
CASSSDRDTYNEQFF
>few|TRBV28|TRBD1|TRBJ1-2
TGTGCCAGCAATCCTCCGGACAGGGGTTATGGCTACACCTTC
CASNPPDRGYGYTF
>few|TRBV12-3/TRBV12-4|.|TRBJ1-2
TGTGCCAGCAGTTTATTGGGGAAAGGCTACACCTTC
CASSLLGKGYTF
>.|TRBV6-2/TRBV6-3|.|TRBJ2-5
TGTGCCAGCACTCCTAGTGGGGGGATGGTGGAGGCCCAGTACTTC
CASTPSGGMVEAQYF
>many|TRBV29-1|.|TRBJ1-1
TGCAGCGTTGGAAAAGGGCTAAGCACTGAAGCTTTCTTT
CSVGKGLSTEAFF
>many|TRBV7-2|TRBD1|TRBJ2-5
TGTGCCAGCAGCTTGGGACAGGGCTACCAAGAGACCCAGTACTTC
CASSLGQGYQETQYF
>many|TRBV11-2|TRBD1|TRBJ1-2
TGTGCCAGCAGCTTAGGATTGGAGGGGGCATGGTATGGCTACACCTTC
CASSLGLEGAWYGYTF
>.|TRBV4-1|.|TRBJ1-5
TGCGCCAGCAGCCAAGGAGGGATGACCAATCAGCCCCAGCATTTT
CASSQGGMTNQPQHF
>.|TRBV19|.|TRBJ2-3
TGTGCCAGTATCTTTCGGGTTCCTTCCACAGATACGCAGTATTTT
CASIFRVPSTDTQYF
>.|TRBV7-2|.|TRBJ1-1
TGTGCCAGCAGCCCCGACTGGAACACTGAAGCTTTCTTT
CASSPDWNTEAFF
>.|TRBV7-6|.|TRBJ2-1
TGTGCCAGCAGCTTAGCGTGGTGGGAGGCCCTAGGCAATGAGCAGTTCTTC
CASSLAWWEALGNEQFF
>.|TRBV10-3|.|TRBJ2-5
TGTGCCATCAGTGAGTCGAAGAGCCAAGAGACCCAGTACTTC
CAISESKSQETQYF
>many|TRBV3-1|.|TRBJ1-2
TGTGCCAGCAGCCAGCCCCACCCCTCAACTTATGGCTACACCTTC
CASSQPHPSTYGYTF